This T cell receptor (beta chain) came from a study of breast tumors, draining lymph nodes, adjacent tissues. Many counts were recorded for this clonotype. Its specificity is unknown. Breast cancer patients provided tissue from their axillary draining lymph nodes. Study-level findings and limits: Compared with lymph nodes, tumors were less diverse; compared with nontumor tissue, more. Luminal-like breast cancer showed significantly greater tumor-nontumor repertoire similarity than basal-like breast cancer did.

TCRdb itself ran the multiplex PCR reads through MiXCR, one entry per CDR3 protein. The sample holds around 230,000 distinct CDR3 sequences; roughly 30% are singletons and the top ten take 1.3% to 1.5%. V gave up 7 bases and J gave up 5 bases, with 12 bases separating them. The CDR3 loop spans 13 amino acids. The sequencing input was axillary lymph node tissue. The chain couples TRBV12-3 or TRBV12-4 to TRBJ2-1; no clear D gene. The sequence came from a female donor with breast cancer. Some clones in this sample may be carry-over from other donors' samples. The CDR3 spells CASIKSGHNEQFF. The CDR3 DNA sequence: TGTGCCAGCATTAAATCGGGCCACAATGAGCAGTTCTTC.